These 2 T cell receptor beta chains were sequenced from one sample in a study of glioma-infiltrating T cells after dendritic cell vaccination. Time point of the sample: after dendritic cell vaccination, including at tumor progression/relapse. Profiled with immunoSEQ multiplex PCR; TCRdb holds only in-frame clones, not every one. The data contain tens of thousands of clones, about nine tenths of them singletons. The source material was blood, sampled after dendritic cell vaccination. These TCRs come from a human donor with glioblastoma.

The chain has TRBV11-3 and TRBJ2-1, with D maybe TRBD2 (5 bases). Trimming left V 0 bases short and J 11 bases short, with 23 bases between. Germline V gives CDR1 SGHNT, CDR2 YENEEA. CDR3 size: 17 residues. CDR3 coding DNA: TGTGCCAGCAGCTTAGATCTTTTTGGTTATACGACTACCAAGCAGTTCTTC. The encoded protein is CASSLDLFGYTTTKQFF.

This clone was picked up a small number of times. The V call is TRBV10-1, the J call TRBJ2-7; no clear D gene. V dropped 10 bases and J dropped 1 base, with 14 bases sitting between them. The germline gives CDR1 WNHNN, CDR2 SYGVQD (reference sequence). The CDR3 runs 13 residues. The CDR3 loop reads CATSPTWSYEQYF. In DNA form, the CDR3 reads TGCGCCACCAGCCCCACATGGTCCTACGAGCAGTACTTC.